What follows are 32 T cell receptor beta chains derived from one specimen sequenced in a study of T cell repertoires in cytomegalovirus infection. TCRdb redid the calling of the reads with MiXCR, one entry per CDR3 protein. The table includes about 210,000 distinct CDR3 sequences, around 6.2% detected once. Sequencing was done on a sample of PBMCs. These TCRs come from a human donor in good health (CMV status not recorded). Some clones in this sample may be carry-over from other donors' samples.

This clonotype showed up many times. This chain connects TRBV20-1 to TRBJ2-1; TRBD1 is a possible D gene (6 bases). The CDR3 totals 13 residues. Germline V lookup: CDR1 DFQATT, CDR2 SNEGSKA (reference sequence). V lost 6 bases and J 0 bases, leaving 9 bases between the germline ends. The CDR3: CSANRDSYNEQFF. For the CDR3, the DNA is TGCAGTGCAAACAGGGACTCCTACAATGAGCAGTTCTTC.

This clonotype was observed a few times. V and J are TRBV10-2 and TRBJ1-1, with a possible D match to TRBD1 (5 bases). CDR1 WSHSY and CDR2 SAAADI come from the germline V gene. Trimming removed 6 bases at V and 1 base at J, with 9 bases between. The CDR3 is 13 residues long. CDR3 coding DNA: TGCGCCAGCAGAGAGAGGGGGAACACTGAAGCTTTCTTT. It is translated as CASRERGNTEAFF.

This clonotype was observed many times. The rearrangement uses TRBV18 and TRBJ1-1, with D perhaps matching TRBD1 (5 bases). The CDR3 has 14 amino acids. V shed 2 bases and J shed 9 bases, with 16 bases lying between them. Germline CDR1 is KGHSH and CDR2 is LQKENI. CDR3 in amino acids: CASSPGGKFPQAFF. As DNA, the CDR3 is TGTGCCAGCTCACCAGGGGGAAAGTTTCCCCAAGCTTTCTTT.

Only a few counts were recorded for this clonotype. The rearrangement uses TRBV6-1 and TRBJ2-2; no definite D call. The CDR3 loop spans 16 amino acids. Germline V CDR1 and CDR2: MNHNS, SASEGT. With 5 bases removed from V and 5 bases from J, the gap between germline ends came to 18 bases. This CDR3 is CASSNLDLRGTGELFF. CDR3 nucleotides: TGTGCCAGCAGTAATTTGGACCTTCGTGGGACCGGGGAGCTGTTTTTT.

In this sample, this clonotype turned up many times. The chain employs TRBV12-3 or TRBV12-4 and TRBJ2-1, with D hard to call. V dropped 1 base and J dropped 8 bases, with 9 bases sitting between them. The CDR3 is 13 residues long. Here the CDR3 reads CASSLDYGDEQFF. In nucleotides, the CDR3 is TGTGCCAGCAGTTTAGACTATGGGGATGAGCAGTTCTTC.

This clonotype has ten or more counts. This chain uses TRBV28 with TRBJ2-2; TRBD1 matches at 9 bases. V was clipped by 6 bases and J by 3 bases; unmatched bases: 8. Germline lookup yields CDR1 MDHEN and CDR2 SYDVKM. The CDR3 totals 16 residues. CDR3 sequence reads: CASRIAGQGHTGELFF. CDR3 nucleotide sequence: TGTGCCAGCAGAATTGCCGGACAGGGGCACACCGGGGAGCTGTTTTTT.

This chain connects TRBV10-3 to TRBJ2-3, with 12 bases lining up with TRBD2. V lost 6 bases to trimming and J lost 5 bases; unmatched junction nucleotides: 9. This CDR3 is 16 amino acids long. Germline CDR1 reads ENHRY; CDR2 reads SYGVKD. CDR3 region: CAIRASGGAIGDTQYF. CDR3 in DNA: TGTGCCATCAGGGCTAGCGGGGGGGCCATAGGAGATACGCAGTATTTT.

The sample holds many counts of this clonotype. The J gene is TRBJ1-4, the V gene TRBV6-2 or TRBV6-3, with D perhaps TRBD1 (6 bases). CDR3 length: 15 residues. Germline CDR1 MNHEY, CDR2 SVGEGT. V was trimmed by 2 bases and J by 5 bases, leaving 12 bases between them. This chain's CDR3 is CASSYRTDRNEKLFF. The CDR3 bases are TGTGCCAGCAGTTACCGGACAGATCGAAATGAAAAACTGTTTTTT.

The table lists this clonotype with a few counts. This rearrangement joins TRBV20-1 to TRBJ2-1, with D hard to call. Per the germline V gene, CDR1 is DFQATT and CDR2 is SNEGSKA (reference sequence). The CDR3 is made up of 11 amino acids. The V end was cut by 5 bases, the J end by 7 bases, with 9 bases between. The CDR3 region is CSASPVNEQFF. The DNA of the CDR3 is TGCAGTGCTTCCCCTGTGAATGAGCAGTTCTTC.

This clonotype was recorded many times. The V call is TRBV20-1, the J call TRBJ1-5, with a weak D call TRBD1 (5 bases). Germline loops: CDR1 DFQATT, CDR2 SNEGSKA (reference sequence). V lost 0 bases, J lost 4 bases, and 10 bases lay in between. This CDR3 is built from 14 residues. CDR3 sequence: CSAREGRANQPQHF. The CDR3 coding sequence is TGCAGTGCTAGAGAAGGCAGGGCGAATCAGCCCCAGCATTTT.

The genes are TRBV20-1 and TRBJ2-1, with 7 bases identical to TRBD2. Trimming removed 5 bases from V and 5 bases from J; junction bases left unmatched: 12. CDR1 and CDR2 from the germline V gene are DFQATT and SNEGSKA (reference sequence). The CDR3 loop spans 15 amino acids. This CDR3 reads CSAEPGTGGHNEQFF. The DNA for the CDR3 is TGCAGTGCTGAACCGGGGACGGGAGGCCACAATGAGCAGTTCTTC.

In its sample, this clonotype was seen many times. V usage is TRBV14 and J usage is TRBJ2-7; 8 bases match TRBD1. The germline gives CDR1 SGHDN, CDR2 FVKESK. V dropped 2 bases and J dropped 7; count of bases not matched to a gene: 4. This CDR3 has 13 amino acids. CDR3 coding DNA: TGTGCCAGCAGCCAAACAGGGGGAGGTGAGCAGTACTTC. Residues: CASSQTGGGEQYF.

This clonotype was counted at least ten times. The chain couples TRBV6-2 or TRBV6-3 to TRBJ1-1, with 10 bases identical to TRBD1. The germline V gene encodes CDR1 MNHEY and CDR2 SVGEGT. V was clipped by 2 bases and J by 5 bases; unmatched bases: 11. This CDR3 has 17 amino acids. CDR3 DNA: TGTGCCAGCAGTTACCCAACTCACCGGGACAGGGGAACTGAAGCTTTCTTT. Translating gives CASSYPTHRDRGTEAFF.

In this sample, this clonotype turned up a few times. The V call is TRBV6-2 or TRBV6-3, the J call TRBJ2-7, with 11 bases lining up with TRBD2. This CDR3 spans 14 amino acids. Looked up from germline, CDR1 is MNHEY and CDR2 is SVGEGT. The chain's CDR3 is CVTQLAGDSYEQYF. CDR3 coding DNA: TGTGTCACTCAACTAGCGGGGGACTCCTACGAGCAGTACTTC.

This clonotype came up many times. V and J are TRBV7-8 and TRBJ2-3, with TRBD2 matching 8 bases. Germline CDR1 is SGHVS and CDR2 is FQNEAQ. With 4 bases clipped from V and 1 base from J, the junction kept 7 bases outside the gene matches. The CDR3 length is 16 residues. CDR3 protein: CASSSNRGGGTDTQYF. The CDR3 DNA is TGTGCCAGCAGCTCCAACCGGGGGGGCGGCACAGATACGCAGTATTTT.

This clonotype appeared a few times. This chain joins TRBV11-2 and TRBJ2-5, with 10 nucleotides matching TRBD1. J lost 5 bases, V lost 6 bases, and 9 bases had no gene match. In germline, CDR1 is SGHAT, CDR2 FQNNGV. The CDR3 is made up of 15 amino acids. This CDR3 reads CASRLGTGAGETQYF. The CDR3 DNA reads TGTGCCAGCAGGCTGGGGACAGGGGCCGGGGAGACCCAGTACTTC.

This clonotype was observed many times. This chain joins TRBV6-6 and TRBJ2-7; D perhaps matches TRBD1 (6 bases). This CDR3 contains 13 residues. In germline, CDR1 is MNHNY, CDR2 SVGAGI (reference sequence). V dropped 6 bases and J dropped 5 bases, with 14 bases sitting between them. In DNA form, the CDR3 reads TGTGCCAGCAGGACGCCAGGGGACCACGAGCAGTACTTC. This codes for CASRTPGDHEQYF.

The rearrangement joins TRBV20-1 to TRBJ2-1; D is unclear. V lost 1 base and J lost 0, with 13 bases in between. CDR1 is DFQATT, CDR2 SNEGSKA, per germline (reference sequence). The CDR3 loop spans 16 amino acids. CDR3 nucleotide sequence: TGCAGTGCTAGAGCGGCCGGTCCGGGCTCCTACAATGAGCAGTTCTTC. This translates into CSARAAGPGSYNEQFF.

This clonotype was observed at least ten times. CDR3 protein: CSGRQGRETQYF. CDR3 nucleotides: TGCAGCGGCAGACAGGGCAGAGAGACCCAGTACTTC. The V call is TRBV29-1, the J call TRBJ2-5; 7 nucleotides line up with TRBD1. Germline CDR1 is SQVTM and CDR2 is ANQGSEA. J was trimmed by 4 bases and V by 7 bases; bases with no gene match: 6. The CDR3 covers 12 residues. Supplemented by reference TRBV29-1 and TRBJ2-5, the full variable domain reads SAVISQKPSRDICQRGTSLTIQCQVDSQVTMMFWYRQQPGQSLTLIATANQGSEATYESGFVIDKFPISRPNLTFSTLTVSNMSPEDSSIYLCSGRQGRETQYFGPGTRLLVL.

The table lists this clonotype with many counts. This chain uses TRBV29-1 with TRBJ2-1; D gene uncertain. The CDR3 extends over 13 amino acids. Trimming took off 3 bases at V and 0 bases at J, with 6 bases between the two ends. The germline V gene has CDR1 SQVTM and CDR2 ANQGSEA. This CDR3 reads CSVEVSSYNEQFF. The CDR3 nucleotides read TGCAGCGTTGAGGTGAGCTCCTACAATGAGCAGTTCTTC.

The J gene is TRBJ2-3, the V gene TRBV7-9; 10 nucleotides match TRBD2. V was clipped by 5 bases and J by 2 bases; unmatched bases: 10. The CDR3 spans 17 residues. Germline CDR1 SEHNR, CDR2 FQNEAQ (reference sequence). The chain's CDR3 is CASSAALAGRNTDTQYF. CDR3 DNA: TGTGCCAGCAGCGCGGCACTAGCGGGGCGCAACACAGATACGCAGTATTTT.

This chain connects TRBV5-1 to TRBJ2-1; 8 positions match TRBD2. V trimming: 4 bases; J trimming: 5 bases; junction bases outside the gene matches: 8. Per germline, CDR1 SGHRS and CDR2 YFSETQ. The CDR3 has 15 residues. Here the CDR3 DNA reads TGCGCCAGCAGCGGCGGACTAGCAGCAGACAATGAGCAGTTCTTC. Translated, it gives CASSGGLAADNEQFF.

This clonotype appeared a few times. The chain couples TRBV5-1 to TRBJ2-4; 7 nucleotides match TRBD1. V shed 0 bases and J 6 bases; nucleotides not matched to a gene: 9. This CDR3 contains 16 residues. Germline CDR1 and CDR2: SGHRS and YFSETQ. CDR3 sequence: CASSLGTWTGLNIQYF. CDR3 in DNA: TGCGCCAGCAGCTTGGGCACCTGGACAGGCCTAAACATTCAGTACTTC.

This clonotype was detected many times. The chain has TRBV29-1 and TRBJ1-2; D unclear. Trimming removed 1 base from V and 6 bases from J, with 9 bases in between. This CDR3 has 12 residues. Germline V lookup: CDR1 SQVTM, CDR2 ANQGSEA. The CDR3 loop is CSVEGRRDGYTF. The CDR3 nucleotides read TGCAGCGTTGAAGGTCGAAGGGATGGCTACACCTTC.

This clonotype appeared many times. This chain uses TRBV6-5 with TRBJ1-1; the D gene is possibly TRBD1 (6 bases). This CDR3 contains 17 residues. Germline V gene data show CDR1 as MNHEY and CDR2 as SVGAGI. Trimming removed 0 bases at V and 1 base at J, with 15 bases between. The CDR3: CASSYSAGGAGNTEAFF. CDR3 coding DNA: TGTGCCAGCAGTTACTCGGCCGGGGGCGCCGGGAACACTGAAGCTTTCTTT.

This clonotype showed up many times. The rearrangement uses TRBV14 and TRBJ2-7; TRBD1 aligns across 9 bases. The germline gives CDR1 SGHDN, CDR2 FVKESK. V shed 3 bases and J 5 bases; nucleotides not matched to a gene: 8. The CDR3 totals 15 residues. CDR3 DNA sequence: TGTGCCAGCAGCCAGGACAGGGGAAAAGGCCACGAGCAGTACTTC. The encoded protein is CASSQDRGKGHEQYF.

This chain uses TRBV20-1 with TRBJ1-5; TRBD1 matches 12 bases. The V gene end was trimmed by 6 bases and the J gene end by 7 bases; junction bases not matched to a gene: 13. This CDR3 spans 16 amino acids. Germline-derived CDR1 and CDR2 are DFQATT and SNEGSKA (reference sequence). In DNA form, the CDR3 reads TGCAGTGCCGTTTCCTCCGGGACAGGGGGCCGGCAGCCCCAGCATTTT. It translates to CSAVSSGTGGRQPQHF.

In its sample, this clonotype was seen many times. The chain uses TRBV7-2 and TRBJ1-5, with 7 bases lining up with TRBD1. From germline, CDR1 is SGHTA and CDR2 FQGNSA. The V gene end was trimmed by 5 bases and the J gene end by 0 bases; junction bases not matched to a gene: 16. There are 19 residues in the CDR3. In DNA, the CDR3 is TGTGCCAGCAGCCCGTACCCGTTACAGGGGACTCATAGCAATCAGCCCCAGCATTTT. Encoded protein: CASSPYPLQGTHSNQPQHF. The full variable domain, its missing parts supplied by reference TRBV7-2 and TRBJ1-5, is GAGVSQSPSNKVTEKGKDVELRCDPISGHTALYWYRQSLGQGLEFLIYFQGNSAPDKSGLPSDRFSAERTGGSVSTLTIQRTQQEDSAVYLCASSPYPLQGTHSNQPQHFGDGTRLSIL.

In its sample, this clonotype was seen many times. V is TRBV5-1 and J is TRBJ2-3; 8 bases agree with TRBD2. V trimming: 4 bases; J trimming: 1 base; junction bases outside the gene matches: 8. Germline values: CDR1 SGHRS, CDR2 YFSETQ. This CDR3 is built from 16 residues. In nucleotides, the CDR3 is TGCGCCAGCAGCGCGGCGGCAGCGGGGGGCACAGATACGCAGTATTTT. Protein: CASSAAAAGGTDTQYF. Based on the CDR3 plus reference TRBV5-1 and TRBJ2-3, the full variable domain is KAGVTQTPRYLIKTRGQQVTLSCSPISGHRSVSWYQQTPGQGLQFLFEYFSETQRNKGNFPGRFSGRQFSNSRSEMNVSTLELGDSALYLCASSAAAAGGTDTQYFGPGTRLTVL.

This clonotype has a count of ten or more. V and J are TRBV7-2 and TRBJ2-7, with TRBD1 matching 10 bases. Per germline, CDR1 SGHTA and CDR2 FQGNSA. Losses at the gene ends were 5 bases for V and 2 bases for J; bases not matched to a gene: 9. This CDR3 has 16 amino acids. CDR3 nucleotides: TGTGCCAGCAGCCGCCGGGACAGGGGACATCCCTACGAGCAGTACTTC. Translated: CASSRRDRGHPYEQYF.

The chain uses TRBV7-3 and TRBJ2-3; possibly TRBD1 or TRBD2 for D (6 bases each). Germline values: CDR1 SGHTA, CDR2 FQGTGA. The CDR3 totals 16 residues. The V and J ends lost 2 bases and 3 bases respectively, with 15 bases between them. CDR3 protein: CASSLVGGQATDTQYF. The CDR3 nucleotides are TGTGCCAGCAGCTTAGTCGGGGGCCAAGCAACAGATACGCAGTATTTT.

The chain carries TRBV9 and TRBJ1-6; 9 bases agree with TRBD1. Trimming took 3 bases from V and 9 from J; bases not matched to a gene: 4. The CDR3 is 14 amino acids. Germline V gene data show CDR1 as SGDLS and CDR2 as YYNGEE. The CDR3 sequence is CASSEDRGLSPLHF. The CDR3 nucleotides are TGTGCCAGCAGCGAGGACAGGGGACTTTCACCCCTCCACTTT.